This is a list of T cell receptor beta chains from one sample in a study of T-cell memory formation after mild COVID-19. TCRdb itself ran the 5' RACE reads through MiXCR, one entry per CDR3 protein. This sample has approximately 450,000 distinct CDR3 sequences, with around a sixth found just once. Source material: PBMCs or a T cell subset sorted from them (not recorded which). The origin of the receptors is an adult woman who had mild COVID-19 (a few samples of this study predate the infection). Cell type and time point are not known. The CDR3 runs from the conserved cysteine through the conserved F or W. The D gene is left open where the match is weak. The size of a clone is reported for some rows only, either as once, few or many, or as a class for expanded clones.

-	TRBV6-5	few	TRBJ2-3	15	TGTGCCAGCAGTTACCGCGGGACCAACACAGATACGCAGTATTTT	CASSYRGTNTDTQYF
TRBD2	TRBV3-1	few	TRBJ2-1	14	TGTGCCAGCAGCCCCGCGGGGGGCAGGGGTGAGCAGTTCTTC	CASSPAGGRGEQFF
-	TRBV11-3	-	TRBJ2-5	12	TGTGCCAGCAGCCAAAGACAAGAGACCCAGTACTTC	CASSQRQETQYF
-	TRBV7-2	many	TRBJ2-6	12	TGTGCCAGCGGCCCGCGGGCCAACGTCCTGACTTTC	CASGPRANVLTF
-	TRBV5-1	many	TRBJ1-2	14	TGCGCCAGCAGCTTGGTTGCAGAAAACTATGGCTACACCTTC	CASSLVAENYGYTF
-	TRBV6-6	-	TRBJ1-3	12	TGTGCCAGCAGAGGAGGGGGAAACACCATATATTTT	CASRGGGNTIYF
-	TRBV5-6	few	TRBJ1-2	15	TGTGCCAGCAGCTGGGGGACTGCGATTACCTATGGCTACACCTTC	CASSWGTAITYGYTF
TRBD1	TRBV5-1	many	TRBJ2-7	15	TGCGCCAGCAGCCTAGCAGGGGGACGGCTTTACGAGCAGTACTTC	CASSLAGGRLYEQYF
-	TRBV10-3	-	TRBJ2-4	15	TGTGCCATCAGTGGGGGGGTAACGACCAAAAACATTCAGTACTTC	CAISGGVTTKNIQYF
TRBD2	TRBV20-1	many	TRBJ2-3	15	TGCAGTGCCGGGACTAGCGGTCCCCGAGGGGATACGCAGTATTTT	CSAGTSGPRGDTQYF
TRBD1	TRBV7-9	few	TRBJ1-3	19	TGTGCCAGCAGAACTGCCCCCGGGACAGACCGAGGGTCTGGAAACACCATATATTTT	CASRTAPGTDRGSGNTIYF
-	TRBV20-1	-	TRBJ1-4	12	TGCAGTGCTAGTCGTCAAAATGAAAAACTGTTTTTT	CSASRQNEKLFF
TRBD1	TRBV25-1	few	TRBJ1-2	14	TGTGCCAGCAGTCCCGACAGGGGGATTAGGGGCTACACCTTC	CASSPDRGIRGYTF
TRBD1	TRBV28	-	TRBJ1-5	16	TGTGCCAGCAGTTTAGTGGGGACAGCGCCTAGTCAGCCCCAGCATTTT	CASSLVGTAPSQPQHF
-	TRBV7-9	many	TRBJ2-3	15	TGTGCCAGCAGCTCGGGGGCAGCCACCACAGATACGCAGTATTTT	CASSSGAATTDTQYF
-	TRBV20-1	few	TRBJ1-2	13	TGCAGTGCTCCAGTAGCGGGCTCGGGTGGCTACACCTTC	CSAPVAGSGGYTF
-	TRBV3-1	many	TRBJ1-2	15	TGTGCCAGCAGCCCGCTCGGGGGGATCGAGAATGGCTACACCTTC	CASSPLGGIENGYTF
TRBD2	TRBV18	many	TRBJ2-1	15	TGTGCCAGCTCCGGTGGCGGGGGATCCTACAATGAGCAGTTCTTC	CASSGGGGSYNEQFF
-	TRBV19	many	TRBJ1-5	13	TGTGCCAGTAGTATAGAGGCTCGAGGGTCGCAGCATTTT	CASSIEARGSQHF
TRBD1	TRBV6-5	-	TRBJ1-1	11	TGTGCAAGCAGCCAGGGGGCCGGAGCTTTCTTT	CASSQGAGAFF
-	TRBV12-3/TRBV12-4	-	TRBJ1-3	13	TGTGCCAGCAGGGTCACCAGACAGGCGACTGGATATTTT	CASRVTRQATGYF
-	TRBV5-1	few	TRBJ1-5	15	TGCGCCAGCAGCTTTGGGTACGGTAGCAATCAGCCCCAGCATTTT	CASSFGYGSNQPQHF